This T cell receptor (beta chain) was retrieved from a study of T cell changes during pregnancy in multiple sclerosis (dated by TCRdb to the late 2010s). Background for the entire study: The study examined how the T cell repertoire changed over the course of pregnancy in women with multiple sclerosis.

Details on this clone: It has no known antigen specificity. Base quality data are lacking; no much larger clone is found one base away.

V sheds 7 bases and J sheds 4 bases, leaving 15 bases between their ends. The germline V gene (reference sequence) provides CDR1 MNHEY and CDR2 SMNVEV. The CDR3 has 14 amino acids, counting the end cysteine and phenylalanine. Kept here is only the CDR3 DNA, which spans 42 bases and is read in frame from base 1. Library prep was done by the immunoSEQ multiplex PCR assay. In TCRdb, the immuneACCESS table is reduced to in-frame sequences with V and J assigned. These tables do not hold every clone; where another copy was compared, an unresolved V gene accounts for under half, and the others remain unexplained. Across this sample there are tens of thousands of clones, with 91% seen only once. 0.7% of the sample lies in the top ten.

This receptor was identified in a female donor in good health, enrolled as a control in a pregnancy study. Here the chain combines TRBV27 and TRBJ2-3; TRBD2 is possibly the D segment (7 matching bases). The sample consisted of peripheral blood, taken in the third trimester of pregnancy. The DNA sequence is TGTGCCAGCAATAGGGGGGGCTTGGCAGATACGCAGTATTTT. It encodes CASNRGGLADTQYF.